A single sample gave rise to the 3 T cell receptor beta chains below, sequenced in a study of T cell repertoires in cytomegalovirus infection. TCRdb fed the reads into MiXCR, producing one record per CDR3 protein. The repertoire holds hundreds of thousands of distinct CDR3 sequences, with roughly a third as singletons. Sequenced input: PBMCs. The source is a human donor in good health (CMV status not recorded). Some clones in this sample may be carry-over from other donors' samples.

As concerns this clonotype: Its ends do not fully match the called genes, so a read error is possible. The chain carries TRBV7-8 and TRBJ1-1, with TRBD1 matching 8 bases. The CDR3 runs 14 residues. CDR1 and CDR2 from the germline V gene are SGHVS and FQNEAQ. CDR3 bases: TGTGACAGCAGCCCACAGGGGGGAAGCGCTGAAGCTTTCTTT. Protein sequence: CDSSPQGGSAEAFF.

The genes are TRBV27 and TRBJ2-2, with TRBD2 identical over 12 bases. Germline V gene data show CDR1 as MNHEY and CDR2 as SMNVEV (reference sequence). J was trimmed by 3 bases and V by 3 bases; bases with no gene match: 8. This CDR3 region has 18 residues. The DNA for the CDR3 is TGTGCCAGCAGTTTGACTAGCGGGAGATCAGTGTACACCGGGGAGCTGTTTTTT. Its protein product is CASSLTSGRSVYTGELFF.

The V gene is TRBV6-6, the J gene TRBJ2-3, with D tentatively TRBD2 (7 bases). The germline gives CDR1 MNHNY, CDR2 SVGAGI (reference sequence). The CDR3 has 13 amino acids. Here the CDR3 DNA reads TGTGACACCGGGGGGCAGAACACAGATACGCAGTATTTT. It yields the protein CDTGGQNTDTQYF.